This T cell receptor (beta chain) was sequenced in a study of vaccination effects on CD4 cells after COVID-19. In the study overall: The vaccine given was either BNT162b2 or mRNA-1273, in two doses.

CD4+ T cells specific for antigen were expanded with viral peptide pools by the ViraFEST assay before sequencing. CD4+ T cells were isolated after 10 days of culture. Neither prior SARS-CoV-2 infection nor positive nucleocapsid antibodies were present in the vaccine recipients. A few million PBMC were seeded per well and grown in the presence of about 10 IU/ml IL-2 and 9.5 to 10 ug/ml peptides. Here immunoSEQ multiplex PCR was the method, and the copy in TCRdb shows in-frame clones only, minus some. Among 55,000 to 75,000 clones listed, approximately 72% were seen once. CDR3 size: 15 residues. Germline V gene lookup returns CDR1 SGHVS and CDR2 FNYEAQ. V gave up 1 base and J gave up 0 bases, with 8 bases separating them. Study-level points and caveats: The vaccine-induced clones of healthy vaccinees included only 1 of 255 that cross-reacted with common cold coronaviruses. Clones arising from infection and from vaccination showed marked clonal contraction late after vaccination.

This clone was detected once. Its matching antigen is unknown. The clonotype originates from a human donor who received a COVID-19 vaccine. The rearrangement uses TRBV7-6 and TRBJ2-3, with no clear D. The material sequenced was CD4+ T cells from PBMCs cultured with HCoV-OC43 spike peptides, taken before COVID-19 vaccination. As for subset: HCoV-OC43 spike overlapping peptide pool stimulation. The CDR3 loop is CASSLGEPSTDTQYF. The CDR3 DNA reads as TGTGCCAGCAGCTTAGGAGAACCTAGCACAGATACGCAGTATTTT.